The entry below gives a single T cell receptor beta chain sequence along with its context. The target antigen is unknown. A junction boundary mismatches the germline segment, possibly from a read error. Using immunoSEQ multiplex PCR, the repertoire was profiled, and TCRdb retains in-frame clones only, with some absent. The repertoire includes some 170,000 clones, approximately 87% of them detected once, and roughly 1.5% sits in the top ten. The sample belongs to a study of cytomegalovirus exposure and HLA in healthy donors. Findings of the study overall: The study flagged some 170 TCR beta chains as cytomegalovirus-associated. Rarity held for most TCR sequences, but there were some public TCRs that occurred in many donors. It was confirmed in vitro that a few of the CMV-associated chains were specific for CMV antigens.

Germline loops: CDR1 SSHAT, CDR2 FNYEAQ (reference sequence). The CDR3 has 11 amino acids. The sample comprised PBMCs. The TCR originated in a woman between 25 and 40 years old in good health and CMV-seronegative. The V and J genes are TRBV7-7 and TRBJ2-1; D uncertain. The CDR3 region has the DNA TGTGCCAGCAGCTCCGACAATGAGCAGTTCTTC. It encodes CASSSDNEQFF.